This T cell receptor beta chain appears in the sequencing data of a study of vaccination effects on CD4 cells after COVID-19. Profiling relied on immunoSEQ multiplex PCR, and the TCRdb table lists in-frame clones only, not all of them. This table holds tens of thousands of clones, about 70% found once. On this clone: Its matching antigen is unknown.

The CDR3 sequence is 14 residues long. Trimming took off 1 base at V and 6 bases at J, with 12 bases between the two ends. CDR1 is SGHTA and CDR2 is FQGNSA in the germline V gene. Pools of viral peptides were used by the ViraFEST assay to expand antigen-specific CD4+ T cells ahead of sequencing. Culture lasted about ten days before CD4+ T cell isolation. The source material was CD4+ T cells from PBMCs cultured with HCoV-229E spike peptides, sampled before COVID-19 vaccination. This TCR derives from a human donor who received a COVID-19 vaccine. The rearrangement uses TRBV7-2 and TRBJ1-1; perhaps TRBD1 as D (5 bases). The CDR3 reads CASSLVRRDAEAFF. The DNA for the CDR3 is TGTGCCAGCAGCTTAGTGCGCAGGGATGCTGAAGCTTTCTTT.